This entry is about one T cell receptor (beta chain). The V segment lost 3 bases and the J segment 2 bases; nucleotides outside the gene matches: 3. The CDR3 totals 14 residues. Germline CDR1 LGHNA, CDR2 YSLEER. This record comes from a study of blood T cell repertoires in COVID-19. Study as a whole: Acute and convalescent COVID-19 samples came from the United States, Italy and Spain. Sample material is recorded as cDNA or gDNA derived from T cells, B-cell-depleted T cells, or PBMCs.

This table comes from immunoSEQ multiplex PCR, and its TCRdb copy is limited to in-frame clones, with some not included. The table lists more than 90,000 clones, roughly 72% of them singletons. The V gene is TRBV4-3, the J gene TRBJ2-7; 8 bases agree with TRBD2. This sequence originates from a woman aged 55-70 years in a cohort sampled during active or convalescent COVID-19. The material sequenced was peripheral blood. CDR3 protein: CASSHRGGPYEQYF. For the CDR3, the DNA is TGCGCCAGCAGCCACCGGGGGGGCCCCTACGAGCAGTACTTC.